Reported below is one T cell receptor beta chain. Its antigen is unidentified. The repertoire was sequenced with immunoSEQ multiplex PCR; TCRdb's copy has only in-frame clones and lacks some. Here the sample spans 200,000 to 300,000 clones, around nine tenths being singletons. The sample originates from a study of cytomegalovirus exposure and HLA in healthy donors. The study, taken as a whole, reports: Researchers reported that three CMV-associated chains were confirmed in vitro as CMV antigen-specific. Altogether, some 160 TCR beta chains were recorded as cytomegalovirus-associated.

The CDR3 runs 18 residues. Unmatched junction bases numbered 16, after V lost 6 bases and J lost 2 bases. Germline loops: CDR1 SGHVS, CDR2 FNYEAQ. The donors were in the 120-subject validation cohort, distinct from the 666-subject first cohort. The specimen was PBMCs. The origin of this receptor is a man between 18 and 35 years old in good health and CMV-seronegative. V and J are TRBV7-6 and TRBJ2-7; 10 nucleotides line up with TRBD1. DNA for the CDR3: TGTGCCAGCAGTCCCGTGGTCGGGGGGGGACAGGGGACCTACGAGCAGTACTTC. Its protein product is CASSPVVGGGQGTYEQYF.